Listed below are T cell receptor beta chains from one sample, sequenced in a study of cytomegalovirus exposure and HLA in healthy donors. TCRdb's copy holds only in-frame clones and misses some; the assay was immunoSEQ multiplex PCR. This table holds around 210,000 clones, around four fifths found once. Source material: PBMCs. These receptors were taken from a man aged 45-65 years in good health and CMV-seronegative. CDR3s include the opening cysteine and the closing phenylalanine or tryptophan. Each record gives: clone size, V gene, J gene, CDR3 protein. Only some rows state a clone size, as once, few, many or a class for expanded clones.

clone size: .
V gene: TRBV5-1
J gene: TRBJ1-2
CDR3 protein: CASSLGSNYGYTF

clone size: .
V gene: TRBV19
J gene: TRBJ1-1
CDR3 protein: CASNQALNTEAFF

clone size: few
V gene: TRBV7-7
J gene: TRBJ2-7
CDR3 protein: CASSLEFRGEQYF

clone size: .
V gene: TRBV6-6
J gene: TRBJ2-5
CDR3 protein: CASSYGNNPQETQYF

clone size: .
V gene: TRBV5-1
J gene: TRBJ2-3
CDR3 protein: CASAQNRATTDTQYF

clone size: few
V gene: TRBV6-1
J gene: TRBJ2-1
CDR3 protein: CASTEGGNYNEQFF

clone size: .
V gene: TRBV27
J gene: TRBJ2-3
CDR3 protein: CASSLSLTEPFTDTQYF

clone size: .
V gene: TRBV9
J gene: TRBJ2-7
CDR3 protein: CASSARSGFLGHEQYF

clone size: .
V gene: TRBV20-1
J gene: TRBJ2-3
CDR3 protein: CSAPRGDTQYF

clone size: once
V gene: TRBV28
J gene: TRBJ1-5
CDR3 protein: CASSPDRGGGQPQHF

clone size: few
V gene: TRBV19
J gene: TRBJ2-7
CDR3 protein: CASSMSRDPSDEQYF

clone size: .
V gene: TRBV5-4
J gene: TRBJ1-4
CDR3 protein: CASSLSNEKLFF

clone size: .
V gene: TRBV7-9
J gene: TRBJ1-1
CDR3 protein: CASSPDRLNTEAFF

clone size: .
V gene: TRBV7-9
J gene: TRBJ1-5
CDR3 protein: CASAKQQSQPQHF

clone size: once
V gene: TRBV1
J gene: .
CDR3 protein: CTSSQDSSRGQRGSYEQYF

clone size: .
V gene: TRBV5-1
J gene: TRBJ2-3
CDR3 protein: CASSSGAGGPGDTQYF

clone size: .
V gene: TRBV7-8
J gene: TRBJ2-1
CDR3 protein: CASSWREGSYNEQFF

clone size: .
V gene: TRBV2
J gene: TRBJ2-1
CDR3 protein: CATRGQVYNEQFF

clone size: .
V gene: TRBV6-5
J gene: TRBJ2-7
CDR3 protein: CATAREMREAYEQYF

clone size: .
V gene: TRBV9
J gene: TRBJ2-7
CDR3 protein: CASSAGTSVSYEQYF

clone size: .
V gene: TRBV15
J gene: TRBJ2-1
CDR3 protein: CATTPRGGWSYNEQFF

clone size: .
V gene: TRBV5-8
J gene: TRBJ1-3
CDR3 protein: CASSPQISGNTIYF

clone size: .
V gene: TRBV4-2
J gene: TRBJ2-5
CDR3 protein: CASSQDYSGAQETQYF

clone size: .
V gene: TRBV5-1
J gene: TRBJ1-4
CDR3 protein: CASSTRSSATNEKLFF

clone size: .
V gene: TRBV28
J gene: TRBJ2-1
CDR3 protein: CASSADILGDEQFF

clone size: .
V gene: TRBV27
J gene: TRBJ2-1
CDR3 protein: CASSLGGSAYNEQFF

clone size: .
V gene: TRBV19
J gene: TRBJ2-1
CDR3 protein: CASSIGWTTGYNEQFF

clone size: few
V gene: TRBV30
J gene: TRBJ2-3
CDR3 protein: CASFGLAGGGPDTQYF

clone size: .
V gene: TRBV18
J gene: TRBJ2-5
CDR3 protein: CASSPGVKETQYF

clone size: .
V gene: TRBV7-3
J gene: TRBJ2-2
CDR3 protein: CASSDPRTSGSTGELFF

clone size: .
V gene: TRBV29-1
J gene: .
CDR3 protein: CSGGQDYEQYF

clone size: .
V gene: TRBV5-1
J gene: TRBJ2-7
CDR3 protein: CASSTGLAGPISSYEQYF

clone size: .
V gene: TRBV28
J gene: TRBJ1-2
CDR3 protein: CASSLAGILSYGYTF

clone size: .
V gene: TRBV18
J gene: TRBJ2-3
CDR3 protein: CASSENRDTQYF